The clone carrying this T cell receptor beta chain was recorded once. The record originates from a study of PD-1 blockade in classical Hodgkin lymphoma. Study-wide background: Patients got intravenous nivolumab 3 mg/kg every 2 weeks.

V was shortened by 0 bases and J by 7 bases, with 15 bases between the two germline ends. Germline V lookup: CDR1 SGHAT, CDR2 FQNNGV. CDR3 length: 15 amino acids. In every patient, relapse followed autologous stem cell transplantation, while exposure to brentuximab vedotin differed. Profiling relied on immunoSEQ multiplex PCR, and the TCRdb table lists in-frame clones only, not all of them. The data show tens of thousands of clones, around 80% seen once. The sequences come from peripheral blood mononuclear cells (PBMCs), collected before the second cycle of nivolumab. This receptor was taken from a human donor with classical Hodgkin lymphoma. The rearrangement joins TRBV11-2 to TRBJ2-5, with D perhaps matching TRBD2 (6 bases). CDR3 loop: CASSLDAPGVGTQYF. CDR3 coding DNA: TGTGCCAGCAGCTTAGATGCGCCGGGGGTCGGGACCCAGTACTTC.